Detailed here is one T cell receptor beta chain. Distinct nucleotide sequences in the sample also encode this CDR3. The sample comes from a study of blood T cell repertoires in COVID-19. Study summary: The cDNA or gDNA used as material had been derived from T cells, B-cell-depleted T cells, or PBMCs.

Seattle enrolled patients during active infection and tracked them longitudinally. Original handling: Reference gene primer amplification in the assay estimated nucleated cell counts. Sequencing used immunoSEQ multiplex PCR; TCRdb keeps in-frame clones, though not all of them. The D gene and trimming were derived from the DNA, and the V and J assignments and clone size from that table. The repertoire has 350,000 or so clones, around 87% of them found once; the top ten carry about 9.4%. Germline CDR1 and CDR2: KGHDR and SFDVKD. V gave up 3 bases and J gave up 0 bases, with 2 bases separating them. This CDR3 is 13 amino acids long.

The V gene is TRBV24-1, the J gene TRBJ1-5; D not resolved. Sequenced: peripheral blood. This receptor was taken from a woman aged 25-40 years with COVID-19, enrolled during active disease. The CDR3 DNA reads TGTGCCACCAGTGATCGTAGCAATCAGCCCCAGCATTTT. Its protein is CATSDRSNQPQHF.